The text below deals with one TCR beta chain. Its cognate antigen is unknown. Produced via immunoSEQ multiplex PCR; TCRdb's table is partial and in-frame only. The table lists 110,000 to 150,000 clones, 70% to 90% of them singletons. The V and J ends lost 9 bases and 8 bases respectively, with 19 bases between them. Germline V gives CDR1 LNHDA, CDR2 SQIVND (reference sequence). CDR3 length equals 13 residues. The data belong to a study of T cell responses to AZD1222 COVID-19 vaccine. General observations from the study: Unmutated variant regions are reportedly the target of nearly half of TCRs that are spike-specific.

The rearrangement uses TRBV19 and TRBJ1-2; D not resolved. The specimen comprised peripheral blood, sampled on day 0 of AZD1222 vaccination. This sequence originates from an adult in good health. The CDR3 region is CASRIVGLEGYTF. CDR3 DNA sequence: TGTGCCAGCCGAATCGTGGGTTTAGAAGGCTACACCTTC.